This entry describes one T cell receptor (beta chain). What it binds is not known. The sample originates from a study of cytotoxic CD8 clonotypes in ibrutinib-treated CLL. Broader study findings: Sustained-remission and progressing patients had unequal sampling times. The study found public clonotypes uncommon, contracting or stable on treatment. Clonality rose at ibrutinib response and fell back toward baseline at progression.

CDR3 length equals 12 residues. Germline CDR1 and CDR2: MDHEN and SYDVKM. V lost 6 bases and J lost 11, with 16 bases in between. Researchers set a sequencing depth target of 1 in 200,000 to 1 in 1 million T cells. Assay: immunoSEQ multiplex PCR; the TCRdb copy retains only in-frame clones and omits some. There are some 120,000 clones in the sample; 84% occur only once, and less than 4% lies in the top ten. The sample consisted of PBMCs, taken after 24 months of ibrutinib treatment. V usage is TRBV28 and J usage is TRBJ1-1; D not certain. The clonotype was recovered from a human donor with chronic lymphocytic leukemia. The chain's CDR3 is CASSLGSFRAFF. In nucleotides, the CDR3 is TGTGCCAGCAGCCTCGGATCTTTCAGGGCTTTCTTT.